This entry lists 10 T cell receptor beta chains sequenced from one sample in a study of shared clonotypes between healthy human individuals. The naive CD8 fraction comprised CD45RO-negative cells positively selected for CCR7 and excluded terminally differentiated effector memory CD45RA+ cells. The data were produced by immunoSEQ multiplex PCR, yet TCRdb's version contains in-frame clones alone and is incomplete. The sample contains about 2.1 million clones, approximately 94% of which appear only once. The sequenced sample was naive CD8+ T cells from PBMCs. Receptor source: a man between 18 and 35 years old in good health. Some clones in this sample may be carry-over from other donors' samples.

CDR3 loop: CASSPETFPYEQYF. CDR3 in DNA: TGCGCCAGCAGCCCCGAAACCTTTCCCTACGAGCAGTACTTC. This chain uses TRBV5-1 with TRBJ2-7; no reliable D call. Germline CDR1 reads SGHRS; CDR2 reads YFSETQ. The CDR3 is 14 amino acids. Trimming left V 4 bases short and J 2 bases short, with 13 bases between. The complete variable domain, with remaining parts taken from reference TRBV5-1 and TRBJ2-7, reads KAGVTQTPRYLIKTRGQQVTLSCSPISGHRSVSWYQQTPGQGLQFLFEYFSETQRNKGNFPGRFSGRQFSNSRSEMNVSTLELGDSALYLCASSPETFPYEQYFGPGTRLTVT.

The chain recombines TRBV7-9 with TRBJ2-5; 9 nucleotides agree with TRBD2. Germline V gives CDR1 SEHNR, CDR2 FQNEAQ (reference sequence). The CDR3 contains 14 residues. The J segment lost 2 bases and the V segment lost 4 bases, leaving 2 bases of the junction unmatched. CDR3 DNA sequence: TGTGCCAGCAGCTCTAGCGGGGTGCAAGAGACCCAGTACTTC. As protein: CASSSSGVQETQYF.

The V and J genes are TRBV7-2 and TRBJ1-2; the match to TRBD1 covers 10 bases. Germline CDR1 and CDR2: SGHTA and FQGNSA. V lost 1 base and J lost 4; bases outside the gene matches: 6. This CDR3 comprises 16 residues. The DNA for the CDR3 is TGTGCCAGCAGCTTAGGGACAGGGGGTTTGAGCTATGGCTACACCTTC. Translated, it gives CASSLGTGGLSYGYTF.

This clone came up once. V gene TRBV7-9 combines with J gene TRBJ2-7; TRBD2 agrees at 9 bases. Losses at the gene ends were 5 bases for V and 3 bases for J; bases not matched to a gene: 8. The germline gives CDR1 SEHNR, CDR2 FQNEAQ (reference sequence). CDR3 length equals 15 residues. The CDR3 DNA reads TGTGCCAGCAGCCTAATAGCGGGAGAGTTCTACGAGCAGTACTTC. Its translation: CASSLIAGEFYEQYF.

This clone came up once. The chain combines TRBV5-1 with TRBJ2-7, with a possible D match to TRBD1 (6 bases). Trimming left V 3 bases short and J 2 bases short, with 15 bases between. The germline V gene encodes CDR1 SGHRS and CDR2 YFSETQ. CDR3 length equals 15 residues. Here the CDR3 DNA reads TGCGCCAGCAGCTGGAACAGGGAAACAACCTACGAGCAGTACTTC. Translating it yields CASSWNRETTYEQYF.

The chain employs TRBV27 and TRBJ1-4, with D possibly matching TRBD1 (5 bases). The CDR3 runs to 16 residues. The germline CDR1 and CDR2 sequences are MNHEY and SMNVEV (reference sequence). Trimming removed 0 bases from V and 8 bases from J, with 16 bases in between. CDR3 sequence: CASSLSGLRAGEKLFF. Here the CDR3 DNA reads TGTGCCAGCAGTTTATCGGGGCTCAGGGCAGGAGAAAAACTGTTTTTT.

The gene calls are TRBV27 and TRBJ2-1; 8 bases are shared with TRBD2. Germline V CDR1 and CDR2: MNHEY, SMNVEV (reference sequence). The V and J ends lost 6 bases and 3 bases, in that order; junction bases with no gene match: 4. The CDR3 is 14 residues long. The CDR3 loop reads CASSAGTSYNEQFF. Here the CDR3 DNA reads TGTGCCAGCAGCGCCGGGACTAGCTACAATGAGCAGTTCTTC.

The gene calls are TRBV10-1 and TRBJ2-1, with D unresolved. The V end was cut by 8 bases, the J end by 5 bases, with 7 bases between. The germline V gene has CDR1 WNHNN and CDR2 SYGVQD (reference sequence). The CDR3 covers 11 residues. The CDR3 sequence is CASADDNEQFF. CDR3 coding DNA: TGCGCCAGCGCTGACGACAATGAGCAGTTCTTC.

The gene calls are TRBV28 and TRBJ2-1; D not certain. The V end lost 8 bases, the J end lost 9 bases, and 14 bases lay between the germline ends. Germline-derived CDR1 and CDR2 are MDHEN and SYDVKM. CDR3 length equals 12 residues. CDR3 in DNA: TGTGCCAGCCTTAACCGAAGGGCTGAGCAGTTCTTC. It is translated as CASLNRRAEQFF.

The genes are TRBV9 and TRBJ2-5, with 7 bases lining up with TRBD2. This CDR3 region has 15 residues. CDR1 and CDR2 (germline): SGDLS, YYNGEE. Trimming removed 5 bases from V and 3 bases from J; junction bases left unmatched: 10. The CDR3 spells CASSLSGAGKETQYF. The CDR3 coding sequence is TGTGCCAGCAGTCTCTCGGGAGCGGGGAAAGAGACCCAGTACTTC.